The sequence of this T cell receptor beta chain was determined in a study of early T cells in non-severe SARS-CoV-2 infection. Study-level information: Unsorted whole-blood RNA was sequenced in bulk, leaving chains unpaired.

Molecules of cDNA were individually given unique molecular identifiers that were attached to them. From the 5' RACE reads, TCRdb called clonotypes with MiXCR, one entry per CDR3 protein. The sample records tens of thousands of distinct CDR3 sequences, about 12% being singletons. The length of the CDR3 is 15 residues. V dropped 6 bases and J dropped 7; count of bases not matched to a gene: 12. From germline, CDR1 is KGHSH and CDR2 LQKENI. Concerning this clonotype: Its specificity is unknown.

Overall study results and limits: The study's VDJdb matching favored anti-spike CD8 responses and missed private and CD4 specificities.

Sequences were derived from whole blood, sampled at baseline. The TCR sequence derives from an adult who was a healthcare worker with PCR-confirmed SARS-CoV-2 infection or an uninfected control (not recorded which). The donor label of this sample is uncertain. The chain couples TRBV18 to TRBJ2-1; 7 bases map to TRBD2. The CDR3 sequence: CASSPGGTALNEQFF. In DNA form, the CDR3 reads TGTGCCAGCTCCCCCGGGGGGACGGCATTGAATGAGCAGTTCTTC.